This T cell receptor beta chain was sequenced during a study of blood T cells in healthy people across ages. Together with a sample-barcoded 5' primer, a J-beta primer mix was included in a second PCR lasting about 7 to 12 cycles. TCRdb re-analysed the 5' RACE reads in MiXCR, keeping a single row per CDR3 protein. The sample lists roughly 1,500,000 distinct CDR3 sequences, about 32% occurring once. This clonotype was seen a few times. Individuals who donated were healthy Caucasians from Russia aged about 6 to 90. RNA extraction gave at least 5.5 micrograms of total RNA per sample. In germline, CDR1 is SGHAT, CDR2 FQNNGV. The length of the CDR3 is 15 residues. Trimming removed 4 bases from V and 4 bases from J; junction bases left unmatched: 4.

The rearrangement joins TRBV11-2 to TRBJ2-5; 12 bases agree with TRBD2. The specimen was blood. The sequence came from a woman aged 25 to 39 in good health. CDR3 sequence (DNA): TGTGCCAGCAGCTCCGGGACTAGCGGGTTAGAGACCCAGTACTTC. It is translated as CASSSGTSGLETQYF. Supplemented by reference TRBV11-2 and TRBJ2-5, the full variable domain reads EAGVAQSPRYKIIEKRQSVAFWCNPISGHATLYWYQQILGQGPKLLIQFQNNGVVDDSQLPKDRFSAERLKGVDSTLKIQPAKLEDSAVYLCASSSGTSGLETQYFGPGTRLLVL.